The 17 T cell receptor beta chains in this list originate from one sample, sequenced in a study of T cells in Graves' hyperthyroidism and ophthalmopathy. Amplification of TCR beta CDR3 regions used RNA as the template. HTBI primers were the set used in a first-round RT-PCR of the TCR CDR3. In TCRdb, the multiplex PCR reads were re-called with MiXCR into one record per CDR3 protein. The repertoire has 360,000 or so distinct CDR3 sequences, roughly 15% of them found once; the top ten carry 15% to 20%. Material: blood. The receptors come from a woman aged 60 to 75 with Graves' ophthalmopathy.

In this sample, this clonotype turned up a few times. V is TRBV5-4 and J is TRBJ2-2, with 8 positions matching TRBD2. This CDR3 contains 15 residues. Germline loops: CDR1 SGHNT, CDR2 YYREEE (reference sequence). Germline trimming cut 0 bases from V and 6 bases from J; bases unmatched to any gene: 4. This CDR3 is CASSLAAGRAGELFF. Written as DNA, the CDR3 is TGTGCCAGCAGCTTGGCGGCCGGGAGGGCCGGGGAGCTGTTTTTT. Filled out from reference TRBV5-4 and TRBJ2-2, the complete variable domain reads ETGVTQSPTHLIKTRGQQVTLRCSSQSGHNTVSWYQQALGQGPQFIFQYYREEENGRGNFPPRFSGLQFPNYSSELNVNALELDDSALYLCASSLAAGRAGELFFGEGSRLTVL.

The table lists this clonotype with a few counts. V usage is TRBV19 and J usage is TRBJ2-7, with 9 bases lining up with TRBD2. The CDR3 loop spans 15 amino acids. J was trimmed by 5 bases and V by 3 bases; bases with no gene match: 8. CDR1 and CDR2 from the germline V gene are LNHDA and SQIVND (reference sequence). The CDR3 region is CASSMVAGGPHEQYF. CDR3 bases: TGTGCCAGTAGTATGGTGGCGGGAGGGCCCCACGAGCAGTACTTC.

V is TRBV9 and J is TRBJ2-1, with D perhaps being TRBD1 or TRBD2 (5 bases each). The CDR3 has 16 residues. Germline V lookup: CDR1 SGDLS, CDR2 YYNGEE. Trimming removed 4 bases at V and 4 bases at J, with 18 bases between. CDR3 region: CASSPSGTIRYNEQFF. In DNA, the CDR3 is TGTGCCAGCAGCCCCTCCGGGACCATTAGATACAATGAGCAGTTCTTC.

In regard to this clonotype: Just one base apart from a much larger clone, this may be a read error. The genes are TRBV29-1 and TRBJ2-7; 7 nucleotides align to TRBD1. This CDR3 region has 12 residues. Looked up from germline, CDR1 is SQVTM and CDR2 is ANQGSEA. The CDR3, as DNA: TGCGGCGTTGAGAGACAGGGCTACGAGCAGTACTTC. This gives the protein CGVERQGYEQYF.

Comments on this clonotype: The junction differs from germline at one of its ends, possibly a read error. The genes are TRBV7-6 and TRBJ2-1; no firm D call. The CDR3 runs to 13 residues. Germline V CDR1 and CDR2: SGHVS, FNYEAQ. This CDR3 is CASSYSSYDEQFF. As DNA, the CDR3 is TGTGCCAGCAGCTACTCGTCCTACGATGAGCAGTTCTTC.

This chain links TRBV20-1 with TRBJ2-1, with 7 bases matching TRBD2. The CDR3 runs to 15 residues. Germline values: CDR1 DFQATT, CDR2 SNEGSKA (reference sequence). Trimming at V came to 2 bases and at J to 10 bases, leaving 14 bases not matched to a gene. CDR3 sequence: CSARRREWVHGEQFF. The DNA of the CDR3 is TGCAGTGCTAGAAGGCGGGAGTGGGTCCACGGAGAGCAGTTCTTC.

The sample holds many counts of this clonotype. The chain uses TRBV3-1 and TRBJ2-7; maybe TRBD2 (6 bases). Trimming pared 0 bases from V and 0 bases from J, leaving 18 bases between. The CDR3 length is 18 residues. The germline V gene has CDR1 LGHDT and CDR2 YNNKEL (reference sequence). The CDR3 DNA reads TGTGCCAGCAGCCAAGATCGTCCTGGACTATTCAGCTCCTACGAGCAGTACTTC. Protein sequence: CASSQDRPGLFSSYEQYF.

Many counts were recorded for this clonotype. The chain links TRBV28 to TRBJ2-5, with D maybe TRBD1 (6 bases). The CDR3 contains 14 residues. CDR1 is MDHEN, CDR2 SYDVKM, per germline. Trimming removed 6 bases from V and 3 bases from J, with 14 bases in between. In DNA form, the CDR3 reads TGTGCCAGCAGCACGGTGTCAGGGGAAGAGACCCAGTACTTC. Translating gives CASSTVSGEETQYF.

CDR3 nucleotides: TGTGCCAGCAGACAGCCCGAGGGCTACGAGCAGTACTTC. This codes for CASRQPEGYEQYF. The chain carries TRBV27 and TRBJ2-7; possible D gene TRBD2, 5 bases. The V end lost 6 bases, the J end lost 3 bases, and 12 bases lay between the germline ends. This CDR3 is 13 amino acids long. The germline V gene encodes CDR1 MNHEY and CDR2 SMNVEV (reference sequence).

This clonotype has only a few counts. A read error may be the cause here, since a much bigger clone is one base away. The chain employs TRBV5-1 and TRBJ2-4; no reliable D call. The CDR3 is made up of 11 amino acids. V lost 0 bases and J 7 bases, leaving 2 bases between the germline ends. In germline, CDR1 is SGHRS, CDR2 YFSETQ. The CDR3 sequence: CASSLGNIQYF. DNA of the CDR3: TGCGCCAGCAGCTTGGGGAACATTCAGTACTTC.

This clonotype came up a few times. The chain links TRBV2 to TRBJ2-2; TRBD2 matches at 7 bases. The V segment lost 8 bases and the J segment 3 bases; nucleotides outside the gene matches: 9. Germline CDR1 and CDR2: SNHLY and FYNNEI. This CDR3 is 15 amino acids long. In DNA form, the CDR3 reads TGTGCCAGCCAAACTAGCGTTTTATACACCGGGGAGCTGTTTTTT. Amino acids: CASQTSVLYTGELFF.

This clonotype showed up many times. This rearrangement joins TRBV29-1 to TRBJ2-5; the D is unclear. The CDR3 sequence is 14 residues long. CDR1 SQVTM and CDR2 ANQGSEA come from the germline V gene. The V and J ends lost 3 bases and 2 bases respectively, with 13 bases between them. The CDR3 loop is CSVDSLYGQETQYF. The CDR3 nucleotides are TGCAGCGTTGACAGCCTGTACGGACAAGAGACCCAGTACTTC.

The CDR3 nucleotides are TGTGCCACCTTGCGACAGGGAGGAGTTGGAAACACCATATATTTT. Residues: CATLRQGGVGNTIYF. The genes are TRBV28 and TRBJ1-3; 7 bases are a match to TRBD1. Germline loops: CDR1 MDHEN, CDR2 SYDVKM. The CDR3 contains 15 residues. V shed 10 bases and J 3 bases; nucleotides not matched to a gene: 12. The variable domain in full, with the rest retrieved from reference TRBV28 and TRBJ1-3, is DVKVTQSSRYLVKRTGEKVFLECVQDMDHENMFWYRQDPGLGLRLIYFSYDVKMKEKGDIPEGYSVSREKKERFSLILESASTNQTSMYLCATLRQGGVGNTIYFGEGSWLTVV.

This clonotype was detected many times. The J gene is TRBJ2-7, the V gene TRBV27; a possible D gene is TRBD1 (6 bases). This CDR3 contains 15 residues. Germline CDR1 is MNHEY and CDR2 is SMNVEV (reference sequence). V lost 6 bases and J lost 6, with 21 bases in between. The CDR3 spells CASRGAQGPLGEQYF. The CDR3 coding sequence is TGTGCCAGCAGAGGCGCACAGGGACCCTTAGGCGAGCAGTACTTC.

This clonotype came up many times. The rearrangement links TRBV20-1 to TRBJ2-7, with D uncertain. The germline gives CDR1 DFQATT, CDR2 SNEGSKA (reference sequence). This CDR3 has 14 amino acids. Trimming stripped 6 bases from V and 2 bases from J, with 17 bases between. For the CDR3, the DNA is TGCAGTGCCCATCGGTCCGGGCGAACCTACGAGCAGTACTTC. This codes for CSAHRSGRTYEQYF.

The rearrangement links TRBV30 to TRBJ2-1, with TRBD2 matching 9 bases. CDR1 is GTSNPN and CDR2 is SVGIG in the germline V gene (reference sequence). The J segment lost 8 bases and the V segment lost 5 bases, leaving 10 bases of the junction unmatched. The CDR3 length is 14 residues. For the CDR3, the DNA is TGTGCCTGGGATCCTGGGCGGGAGGGCGATGAGCAGTTCTTC. Its translation: CAWDPGREGDEQFF.

This clonotype was counted ten times or more. The chain joins TRBV6-2 or TRBV6-3 to TRBJ2-1; D is unresolved. This CDR3 contains 15 residues. Trimming removed 6 bases at V and 2 bases at J, with 14 bases between. Per germline, CDR1 MNHEY and CDR2 SVGEGT. The CDR3 here is CASRERTQPYNEQFF. In DNA, the CDR3 is TGTGCCAGCAGGGAGCGTACCCAGCCCTACAATGAGCAGTTCTTC.